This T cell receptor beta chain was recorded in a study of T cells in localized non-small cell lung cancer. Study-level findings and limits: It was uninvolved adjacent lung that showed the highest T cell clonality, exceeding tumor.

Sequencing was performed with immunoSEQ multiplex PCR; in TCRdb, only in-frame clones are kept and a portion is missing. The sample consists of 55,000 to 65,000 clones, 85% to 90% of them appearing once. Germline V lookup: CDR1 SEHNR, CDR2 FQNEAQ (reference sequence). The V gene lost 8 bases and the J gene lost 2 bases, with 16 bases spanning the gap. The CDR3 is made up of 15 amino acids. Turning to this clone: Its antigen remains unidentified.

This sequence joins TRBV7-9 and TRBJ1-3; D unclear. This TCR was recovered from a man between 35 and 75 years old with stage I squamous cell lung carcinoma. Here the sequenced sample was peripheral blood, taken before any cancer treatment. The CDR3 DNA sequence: TGTGCCAGCCTGCAGGCAGCGGCCACTGGAAACACCATATATTTT. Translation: CASLQAAATGNTIYF.